These 27 T cell receptor beta chains originate from one sample sequenced in a study of cytomegalovirus exposure and HLA in healthy donors. The PCR made use of 60 Vbeta and 13 Jbeta primers. Method: immunoSEQ multiplex PCR; TCRdb's copy keeps in-frame clones and lacks some. The sample has approximately 150,000 clones, about 72% seen once; the top ten hold around 2.2%. Sequencing input: PBMCs. All receptors come from a man aged 40-49 years in good health and CMV-seronegative.

This clone appeared a few times. V is TRBV5-1 and J is TRBJ1-1; D is unresolved. CDR3 length: 12 amino acids. From germline, CDR1 is SGHRS and CDR2 YFSETQ. Trimming removed 5 bases from V and 6 bases from J, with 11 bases in between. The CDR3 is CASRADYPEAFF. CDR3 DNA: TGCGCCAGCAGGGCGGATTATCCTGAAGCTTTCTTT.

This chain connects TRBV14 to TRBJ2-1; 10 nucleotides match TRBD1. The CDR3 consists of 16 residues. V gave up 1 base and J gave up 2 bases; unmatched junction bases: 2. CDR1 SGHDN and CDR2 FVKESK come from the germline V gene. The CDR3 DNA reads as TGTGCCAGCAGCCAAGTAGGGACAGGGGCCTACAATGAGCAGTTCTTC. Translating it yields CASSQVGTGAYNEQFF. Combining the CDR3 with reference TRBV14 and TRBJ2-1 gives the whole variable domain EAGVTQFPSHSVIEKGQTVTLRCDPISGHDNLYWYRRVMGKEIKFLLHFVKESKQDESGMPNNRFLAERTGGTYSTLKVQPAELEDSGVYFCASSQVGTGAYNEQFFGPGTRLTVL.

The V gene is TRBV19, the J gene TRBJ2-7, with 9 positions matching TRBD1. This CDR3 contains 15 residues. Germline V gene data show CDR1 as LNHDA and CDR2 as SQIVND (reference sequence). V dropped 4 bases and J dropped 6; count of bases not matched to a gene: 10. The CDR3, as DNA: TGTGCCAGTAGTACAAACCTTGGGACAGGGAGCGAGCAGTACTTC. It is translated as CASSTNLGTGSEQYF.

This chain uses TRBV7-9 with TRBJ2-1; 7 positions match TRBD1. The V and J ends lost 6 bases and 11 bases, in that order; junction bases with no gene match: 7. The germline gives CDR1 SEHNR, CDR2 FQNEAQ (reference sequence). The CDR3 sequence is 12 residues long. CDR3 region: CASSTEQGKQFF. As DNA, the CDR3 is TGTGCCAGCAGTACTGAACAGGGGAAGCAGTTCTTC.

The gene calls are TRBV5-5 and TRBJ1-5, with no clear D. The germline V gene has CDR1 SGHKS and CDR2 YYEKEE (reference sequence). V lost 0 bases, J lost 7 bases, and 20 bases lay in between. The CDR3 runs to 17 residues. CDR3 amino acids: CASSLALGPDPIQPQHF. In nucleotides, the CDR3 is TGTGCCAGCAGCTTGGCCTTGGGCCCCGACCCGATCCAGCCCCAGCATTTT.

The CDR3 DNA reads TGTGCCATCAGTGAGTCGTACGTGACCGGGACTCCTAGGAGGTACGAGCAGTACTTC. Translation gives CAISESYVTGTPRRYEQYF. This chain uses TRBV10-3 with TRBJ2-7, with D perhaps TRBD2 (6 bases). The length of the CDR3 is 19 residues. Germline CDR1 and CDR2: ENHRY and SYGVKD. The ends were cut back, 0 bases at V and 4 bases at J, with 25 bases in the middle.

For this clone: Other DNA sequences within the sample encode an identical CDR3. The rearrangement joins TRBV30 to TRBJ2-7; D unclear. CDR1 is GTSNPN, CDR2 SVGIG, per germline (reference sequence). V was pared by 4 bases and J by 0 bases, with 13 bases between. This CDR3 has 14 residues. The CDR3 DNA is TGTGCCTGGAAGAGGCAGTGGAGCTCCTACGAGCAGTACTTC. Protein: CAWKRQWSSYEQYF.

The chain recombines TRBV5-1 with TRBJ2-7, with TRBD1 identical over 8 bases. This CDR3 region has 13 residues. Germline lookup yields CDR1 SGHRS and CDR2 YFSETQ. Unmatched junction bases numbered 5, after V lost 4 bases and J lost 5 bases. In DNA, the CDR3 is TGCGCCAGCAGCACCCAACAGGGGGACGAGCAGTACTTC. It codes for CASSTQQGDEQYF.

This clone was seen more than once but under ten times. This chain joins TRBV5-4 and TRBJ2-7; TRBD1 matches 12 bases. V shed 3 bases and J 2 bases; nucleotides not matched to a gene: 6. Per germline, CDR1 SGHNT and CDR2 YYREEE (reference sequence). The CDR3 length is 16 residues. The CDR3 reads CASSSGQGAYPYEQYF. The DNA of the CDR3 is TGTGCCAGCAGCTCGGGACAGGGGGCATACCCCTACGAGCAGTACTTC.

This rearrangement joins TRBV28 to TRBJ1-5; D unclear. The germline V and J ends were trimmed by 5 bases and 5 bases, with 13 bases remaining between them. CDR1 MDHEN and CDR2 SYDVKM come from the germline V gene. The CDR3 spans 14 residues. CDR3 region: CASSQAPRYQPQHF. The CDR3 DNA reads as TGTGCCAGCAGTCAGGCCCCAAGATATCAGCCCCAGCATTTT. The entire variable domain, with the rest obtained from reference TRBV28 and TRBJ1-5, is as follows: DVKVTQSSRYLVKRTGEKVFLECVQDMDHENMFWYRQDPGLGLRLIYFSYDVKMKEKGDIPEGYSVSREKKERFSLILESASTNQTSMYLCASSQAPRYQPQHFGDGTRLSIL.

The chain links TRBV30 to TRBJ1-2; TRBD1 matches at 7 bases. The CDR3 runs 14 residues. Per germline, CDR1 GTSNPN and CDR2 SVGIG (reference sequence). V lost 3 bases and J lost 2; bases outside the gene matches: 6. The CDR3 sequence: CAWRRPGGNYGYTF. The CDR3 nucleotides are TGTGCCTGGAGACGGCCAGGGGGGAACTATGGCTACACCTTC. Full variable domain (rest looked up from reference TRBV30 and TRBJ1-2): SQTIHQWPATLVQPVGSPLSLECTVEGTSNPNLYWYRQAAGRGLQLLFYSVGIGQISSEVPQNLSASRPQDRQFILSSKKLLLSDSGFYLCAWRRPGGNYGYTFGSGTRLTVV.

V is TRBV27 and J is TRBJ2-3, with D tentatively TRBD2 (7 bases). Looked up from germline, CDR1 is MNHEY and CDR2 is SMNVEV (reference sequence). The V end lost 3 bases, the J end lost 6 bases, and 16 bases lay between the germline ends. This CDR3 has 15 residues. In DNA form, the CDR3 reads TGTGCCAGCAGTTTGGTGGGGGGGGCCCGCGATACGCAGTATTTT. Translated: CASSLVGGARDTQYF.

This chain links TRBV29-1 with TRBJ2-1, with D perhaps TRBD2 (6 bases). The CDR3 sequence is 13 residues long. Trimming took off 4 bases at V and 4 bases at J, with 11 bases between the two ends. Germline V gene data show CDR1 as SQVTM and CDR2 as ANQGSEA. The DNA for the CDR3 is TGCAGCGTTGTTTTCCGGGGGTACAATGAGCAGTTCTTC. This sequence encodes CSVVFRGYNEQFF.

In this sample, this clone turned up once. The V gene is TRBV6-1, the J gene TRBJ1-4; D is uncertain. This CDR3 has 18 amino acids. CDR1 and CDR2 from the germline V gene are MNHNS and SASEGT. V was pared by 3 bases and J by 5 bases, with 22 bases between. CDR3 nucleotide sequence: TGTGCCAGCAGTGACTGTCCAAGTCTCCTAGTCGACAATGAAAAACTGTTTTTT. It yields the protein CASSDCPSLLVDNEKLFF.

The chain is built from TRBV11-2 and TRBJ2-5, with 7 bases aligning to TRBD1. CDR1 and CDR2 (germline): SGHAT, FQNNGV. This CDR3 region has 15 residues. V gave up 1 base and J gave up 1 base; unmatched junction bases: 3. The CDR3, as DNA: TGTGCCAGCAGCTTAGGTGGGACAGCCCAAGAGACCCAGTACTTC. Protein product: CASSLGGTAQETQYF.

The chain links TRBV2 to TRBJ2-1; no definite D call. The V end was cut by 3 bases, the J end by 6 bases, with 6 bases between. The CDR3 sequence is 12 residues long. The germline CDR1 and CDR2 sequences are SNHLY and FYNNEI. The CDR3 coding sequence is TGTGCCAGCAGTGATAGAGTCAATGAGCAGTTCTTC. This translates into CASSDRVNEQFF.

The J gene is TRBJ2-5, the V gene TRBV5-6; D might be TRBD1 (6 bases). The CDR3 is 17 residues long. The V end lost 4 bases, the J end lost 5 bases, and 24 bases lay between the germline ends. The germline CDR1 and CDR2 sequences are SGHDT and YYEEEE. The DNA of the CDR3 is TGTGCCAGCAGCCTCCGGCCGACAGGTCAACCAATGGAGACCCAGTACTTC. It is translated as CASSLRPTGQPMETQYF.

In regard to this clone: The sample holds other DNA sequences that translate to the same CDR3. The chain uses TRBV6-5 and TRBJ1-1; 9 nucleotides agree with TRBD1. CDR1 is MNHEY and CDR2 is SVGAGI in the germline V gene. The CDR3 consists of 13 residues. The junction had 1 base not matched to a gene; V was cut back by 5 bases and J by 3 bases. The CDR3 protein is CASSRTGDTEAFF. The CDR3 bases are TGTGCCAGCAGTCGGACAGGGGACACTGAAGCTTTCTTT.

A few counts support this clone. This chain links TRBV5-4 with TRBJ2-7; D uncertain. CDR1 and CDR2 from the germline V gene are SGHNT and YYREEE (reference sequence). The CDR3 runs 13 residues. Between the trimmed V and J ends, which lost 5 bases and 5 bases, there was a span of 14 bases. In nucleotides, the CDR3 is TGTGCCAGCAGTTCCTGGGCAGCCAACGAGCAGTACTTC. Translated, it gives CASSSWAANEQYF.

This clone was seen a handful of times. This rearrangement joins TRBV19 to TRBJ2-1, with TRBD2 identical over 13 bases. V lost 4 bases to trimming and J lost 8 bases; unmatched junction nucleotides: 11. The germline gives CDR1 LNHDA, CDR2 SQIVND (reference sequence). This CDR3 region has 17 residues. The CDR3 reads CASSRPHGTSGKDEQFF. Written as DNA, the CDR3 is TGTGCCAGTAGTAGACCTCACGGGACTAGCGGGAAGGATGAGCAGTTCTTC.

The chain's CDR3 is CASSERTGVNQPQHF. CDR3 nucleotides: TGTGCCAGCAGTGAAAGGACAGGGGTCAATCAGCCCCAGCATTTT. V gene TRBV6-1 combines with J gene TRBJ1-5; 9 bases match TRBD1. The J segment lost 3 bases and the V segment lost 2 bases, leaving 2 bases of the junction unmatched. The germline gives CDR1 MNHNS, CDR2 SASEGT. CDR3 length: 15 amino acids.

This rearrangement joins TRBV7-9 to TRBJ2-7; TRBD2 matches at 7 bases. Germline CDR1 reads SEHNR; CDR2 reads FQNEAQ (reference sequence). J was trimmed by 7 bases and V by 3 bases; bases with no gene match: 6. There are 13 residues in the CDR3. CDR3 nucleotides: TGTGCCAGCAGCTTTATGGGGGGAGGGGAGCAGTACTTC. This sequence encodes CASSFMGGGEQYF.

Only a few counts were recorded for this clone. The chain employs TRBV18 and TRBJ2-2; D ambiguous. Trimming pared 6 bases from V and 2 bases from J, leaving 4 bases between. Germline values: CDR1 KGHSH, CDR2 LQKENI. The CDR3 totals 12 residues. For the CDR3, the DNA is TGTGCCAGCTCTACAAACACCGGGGAGCTGTTTTTT. This gives the protein CASSTNTGELFF.

The rearrangement joins TRBV2 to TRBJ2-5, with a tentative D call TRBD1 (5 bases). V was pared by 8 bases and J by 4 bases, with 14 bases between. Germline V gene lookup returns CDR1 SNHLY and CDR2 FYNNEI. This CDR3 is built from 13 residues. The CDR3 is CASGLGQGETQYF. CDR3 nucleotides: TGTGCCAGCGGGTTGGGGCAGGGAGAGACCCAGTACTTC.

The J gene is TRBJ2-4, the V gene TRBV2, with TRBD1 matching over 10 bases. CDR1 and CDR2 (germline): SNHLY, FYNNEI. The V gene end was trimmed by 1 base and the J gene end by 2 bases; junction bases not matched to a gene: 2. The CDR3 consists of 16 residues. CDR3: CASSEGQGATKNIQYF. In DNA, the CDR3 is TGTGCCAGCAGTGAAGGACAGGGGGCCACCAAAAACATTCAGTACTTC.

Of note for this clone: At one end the junction does not follow the germline gene, possibly because of a read error. The gene calls are TRBV2 and TRBJ2-1; the match to TRBD1 covers 8 bases. This CDR3 contains 12 residues. CDR1 and CDR2 (germline): SNHLY, FYNNEI. The CDR3, as DNA: TGTGCCAGCAGTGTCCTGACAGGGGTGTATGTCTTC. It codes for CASSVLTGVYVF.

The chain joins TRBV9 to TRBJ2-1, with D uncertain. Per germline, CDR1 SGDLS and CDR2 YYNGEE. This CDR3 comprises 15 residues. V was trimmed by 4 bases and J by 7 bases, leaving 18 bases between them. The CDR3 DNA reads TGTGCCAGCAGCCCCTTGCGCGAGGCATGGAATGAGCAGTTCTTC. Its protein is CASSPLREAWNEQFF.